The 7 T cell receptor delta chains below come from one sample, sequenced in a study of gamma-delta chains in newborns, infants, children (dated by TCRdb to the late 2010s). Sequencing was performed on an Illumina MiSeq. TCRdb reprocessed the public reads with the caller CATT; rows with the same DNA were merged afterwards. The sample table holds just under 9,500 delta-chain clones, of which about 22% were seen once. The ten largest account for around 4% of the sample. The specimen sequenced was blood. The receptor source for this set is a child who was a newborn, infant or young child, either healthy, febrile or measles-vaccinated (not recorded which).

In its sample, this clone is medium-sized. The chain is built from TRDV2 and TRDJ1, with 8 bases that match TRDD2. V was clipped by 3 bases and J by 1 base; unmatched bases: 18. There are 19 residues in the CDR3. Per germline, CDR1 GEAIGNYY and CDR2 EKD. The CDR3 DNA reads as TGTGCCTGTGACCGACTTCCTACCGTCGAACGTCTGCCCACCGATAAACTCATCTTT. It yields the protein CACDRLPTVERLPTDKLIF.

This clone came up a few times. This rearrangement joins TRDV2 to TRDJ1, with 7 bases lining up with TRDD3. The germline V gene has CDR1 GEAIGNYY and CDR2 EKD. V lost 3 bases and J lost 5; bases outside the gene matches: 20. The CDR3 is made up of 18 amino acids. The CDR3 sequence: CACDPLTGDPRGSDKLIF. The CDR3 bases are TGTGCCTGTGACCCACTTACTGGGGACCCCCGGGGGTCAGATAAACTCATCTTT.

This clone came up a few times. Just one base apart from a much larger clone, this may be a read error. Within the sample, other DNA sequences also encode this same CDR3. The V gene is TRDV2, the J gene TRDJ1; weak D call: TRDD2 (6 bases). Germline CDR1 is GEAIGNYY and CDR2 is EKD. V lost 0 bases and J 3 bases, leaving 13 bases between the germline ends. This CDR3 is built from 15 residues. CDR3 protein: CACDTVSYRSDKLIF. DNA of the CDR3: TGTGCCTGTGACACCGTCTCCTACCGTTCCGATAAACTCATCTTT.

The V call is TRDV2, the J call TRDJ1, with 13 bases that match TRDD3. Germline V CDR1 and CDR2: GEAIGNYY, EKD. The CDR3 is 18 amino acids. The V and J ends lost 3 bases and 4 bases, in that order; junction bases with no gene match: 13. DNA of the CDR3: TGTGCCTGTGACCTCGTACTGGGGGATACGCGAATTAGCGATAAACTCATCTTT. This translates into CACDLVLGDTRISDKLIF.

The V and J genes are TRDV2 and TRDJ1, with 7 bases fitting TRDD3. This CDR3 is 16 amino acids long. Trimming at V came to 5 bases and at J to 2 bases, leaving 13 bases not matched to a gene. Germline CDR1 GEAIGNYY, CDR2 EKD. This chain's CDR3 is CACGSTGDPRTDKLIF. CDR3 coding DNA: TGTGCCTGTGGCAGTACTGGGGACCCACGAACCGATAAACTCATCTTT.

The chain combines TRDV2 with TRDJ1; possible D gene TRDD3, 6 bases. In germline, CDR1 is GEAIGNYY, CDR2 EKD. There are 19 residues in the CDR3. Between the trimmed V and J ends, which lost 1 base and 0 bases, there was a span of 23 bases. The CDR3, as DNA: TGTGCCTGTGACACGTCCCGCCCCCTGGGGTACAGGTACACCGATAAACTCATCTTT. Its protein product is CACDTSRPLGYRYTDKLIF.

This clone was detected only a few times. The V and J genes are TRDV1 and TRDJ1; TRDD2 aligns across 9 bases. The CDR3 spans 20 residues. Trimming removed 5 bases from V and 0 bases from J; junction bases left unmatched: 19. Germline V gene sequence: CDR1 TSWWSYY, CDR2 QGS. As DNA, the CDR3 is TGTGCTCTTGGGAAGGCCTTCCTACGACTGGGGATGAGGTACACCGATAAACTCATCTTT. Amino acids: CALGKAFLRLGMRYTDKLIF.